This T cell receptor (beta chain) was sequenced in a study of neurological immune-mediated disorders. Study information: Multiple sclerosis patients numbered some 35, with around 31 relapsing-remitting and 3 secondary progressive. Notes on the study in general: The study phylogenetically grouped the repertoires of 18 of 34 multiple sclerosis patients into one related-CDR3 cluster, a possible signature. Neither clinical nor MRI features showed any association with the multiple sclerosis repertoire cluster, and the authors stated that larger cohorts are needed.

Germline assignment: CDR1 SNHLY and CDR2 FYNNEI. Trimming cost V 8 bases and J 2 bases; bases outside gene matches: 12. The CDR3 has 16 residues. On this clonotype itself: Its target is not known.

5'RACE employing 10-nucleotide random UMIs yielded the cDNA. TCRdb processed the 5' RACE reads anew with MiXCR; each CDR3 protein has one entry. The data show about 120,000 distinct CDR3 sequences, with more than 2.5% seen just once and 1% to 1.5% held by the top ten. This receptor was obtained from a woman aged 25-40 years with multiple sclerosis. The V call is TRBV2, the J call TRBJ2-3; TRBD1 matches at 8 bases. The sequenced sample consisted of PBMCs. The CDR3 here is CASGGQAKSSTDTQYF. CDR3 sequence (DNA): TGTGCCAGCGGGGGACAGGCAAAGTCTTCCACAGATACGCAGTATTTT.